This entry lists 19 T cell receptor beta chains sequenced from one sample in a study of graft-versus-host responses after intestinal transplantation. Their antigens remain unidentified. This table comes from immunoSEQ multiplex PCR, and its TCRdb copy is limited to in-frame clones, with some not included. The table shows some 130,000 clones, with roughly 91% occurring only once. Specimen: unstimulated CD4+ T cells sorted from spleen or lymph node cells, collected before intestinal transplant. The receptors originated from a human donor who received an intestinal transplant.

The chain has TRBV11-3 and TRBJ2-5; D not resolved. V shed 5 bases and J shed 4 bases, with 8 bases lying between them. The CDR3 is 12 amino acids. CDR1 is SGHNT, CDR2 YENEEA, per germline. The CDR3 DNA sequence: TGTGCCAGCAGCCTAACCGGAGAGACCCAGTACTTC. This encodes CASSLTGETQYF. The whole variable domain, remainder taken from reference TRBV11-3 and TRBJ2-5, is EAGVVQSPRYKIIEKKQPVAFWCNPISGHNTLYWYLQNLGQGPELLIRYENEEAVDDSQLPKDRFSAERLKGVDSTLKIQPAELGDSAVYLCASSLTGETQYFGPGTRLLVL.

The rearrangement links TRBV29-1 to TRBJ2-3, with no clear D. The CDR3 loop spans 12 amino acids. The V gene lost 3 bases and the J gene lost 1 base, with 5 bases spanning the gap. Germline CDR1 reads SQVTM; CDR2 reads ANQGSEA. The CDR3 here is CSVDRGTDTQYF. CDR3 nucleotides: TGCAGCGTTGACAGAGGCACAGATACGCAGTATTTT.

This chain joins TRBV20-1 and TRBJ2-1; unclear D gene. Trimming took off 1 base at V and 8 bases at J, with 6 bases between the two ends. This CDR3 has 11 residues. Germline V gene sequence: CDR1 DFQATT, CDR2 SNEGSKA (reference sequence). The CDR3 sequence: CSARGTDEQFF. As DNA, the CDR3 is TGCAGTGCTAGAGGTACAGATGAGCAGTTCTTC.

The chain couples TRBV7-9 to TRBJ2-5; TRBD2 matches 7 bases. J was trimmed by 7 bases and V by 4 bases; bases with no gene match: 6. The CDR3 length is 13 residues. From germline, CDR1 is SEHNR and CDR2 FQNEAQ (reference sequence). The CDR3: CASSSQGRGTQYF. In nucleotides, the CDR3 is TGTGCCAGCAGCTCCCAAGGGAGGGGGACCCAGTACTTC.

The chain is built from TRBV9 and TRBJ1-2; TRBD1 matches at 7 bases. CDR1 SGDLS and CDR2 YYNGEE come from the germline V gene. This CDR3 is 14 amino acids long. V lost 4 bases, J lost 7 bases, and 10 bases stayed unmatched. This CDR3 is CASSRGEGAGGYTF. The CDR3 DNA reads TGTGCCAGCAGCCGAGGGGAGGGGGCAGGTGGCTACACCTTC.

The chain combines TRBV28 with TRBJ2-2; D possibly corresponds to TRBD1 (5 bases). V was clipped by 2 bases and J by 5 bases, with 9 bases between them. CDR3 length equals 14 residues. Germline V gene lookup returns CDR1 MDHEN and CDR2 SYDVKM. The CDR3 sequence: CASSLVRGTGELFF. Here the CDR3 DNA reads TGTGCCAGCAGTTTAGTAAGGGGAACCGGGGAGCTGTTTTTT.

Worth noting for this clone: Other nucleotide sequences from this sample produce the same CDR3. The gene calls are TRBV18 and TRBJ2-2; D possibly matches TRBD1 or TRBD2 (5 bases each). This CDR3 is built from 14 residues. The germline V gene encodes CDR1 KGHSH and CDR2 LQKENI. V gave up 6 bases and J gave up 2 bases, with 10 bases separating them. The CDR3 region has the DNA TGTGCCAGCTCCCCGGGGCCAAACACCGGGGAGCTGTTTTTT. Amino acid sequence: CASSPGPNTGELFF.

The chain links TRBV18 to TRBJ2-5; D remains ambiguous. Trimming cost V 2 bases and J 2 bases, with 6 bases left between them. This CDR3 is built from 13 residues. CDR1 is KGHSH, CDR2 LQKENI, per germline. In DNA, the CDR3 is TGTGCCAGCTCACCAACCAATCAAGAGACCCAGTACTTC. Encoded protein: CASSPTNQETQYF.

The CDR3 loop is CASSLVLAGEQFF. CDR3 nucleotides: TGTGCCAGCAGCTTGGTGCTAGCAGGGGAGCAGTTCTTC. The chain combines TRBV5-4 with TRBJ2-1; D could derive from TRBD1 or TRBD2 (5 bases each). The CDR3 length is 13 residues. With 0 bases removed from V and 10 bases from J, the gap between germline ends came to 11 bases. Germline V gives CDR1 SGHNT, CDR2 YYREEE (reference sequence).

The chain has TRBV18 and TRBJ1-2; TRBD1 aligns across 7 bases. Germline V gene data show CDR1 as KGHSH and CDR2 as LQKENI. The CDR3 loop spans 13 amino acids. V shed 5 bases, J shed 6 bases, and the junction held 6 bases outside the gene matches. The CDR3 reads CASSTRGQNGYTF. DNA for the CDR3: TGTGCCAGCTCAACTAGGGGGCAGAATGGCTACACCTTC.

The chain couples TRBV10-2 to TRBJ1-5; 10 nucleotides align to TRBD1. This CDR3 spans 15 amino acids. Germline CDR1 is WSHSY and CDR2 is SAAADI. V was clipped by 5 bases and J by 7 bases; unmatched bases: 8. CDR3 loop: CASSTRTGGNQPQHF. CDR3 DNA sequence: TGCGCCAGCAGTACCAGGACAGGGGGTAACCAGCCCCAGCATTTT.

The J gene is TRBJ1-1, the V gene TRBV5-1; D is uncertain. Per germline, CDR1 SGHRS and CDR2 YFSETQ. This CDR3 spans 14 amino acids. Deletions cut 2 bases from V and 5 bases from J, with 13 bases between. CDR3 nucleotide sequence: TGCGCCAGCAGCTTATCGGGAGATCGGACTGAAGCTTTCTTT. Protein product: CASSLSGDRTEAFF.

This clone was detected a few times. The chain is built from TRBV16 and TRBJ1-4, with D perhaps TRBD1 (5 bases). Trimming took 4 bases from V and 8 from J, leaving 11 bases between them. The CDR3 runs 13 residues. Germline lookup yields CDR1 KGHSY and CDR2 FQNENV. In DNA, the CDR3 is TGTGCCAGCAGCCCCCTCGGGGACGAAAAACTGTTTTTT. Its translation is CASSPLGDEKLFF.

The chain carries TRBV30 and TRBJ1-5; no definite D call. The CDR3 sequence is 14 residues long. Trimming took 7 bases from V and 2 from J, leaving 15 bases between them. CDR1 and CDR2 (germline): GTSNPN, SVGIG (reference sequence). The DNA for the CDR3 is TGTGCCTCCCGGGGTTTAGATGGCAATCAGCCCCAGCATTTT. It specifies CASRGLDGNQPQHF.

V usage is TRBV28 and J usage is TRBJ1-2; 7 nucleotides match TRBD1. The CDR3 loop spans 16 amino acids. Germline CDR1 MDHEN, CDR2 SYDVKM. Trimming at V came to 5 bases and at J to 0 bases, leaving 9 bases not matched to a gene. The CDR3 is CASSPLYRGPNYGYTF. The CDR3 region has the DNA TGTGCCAGCAGTCCACTATACAGGGGCCCTAACTATGGCTACACCTTC.

This sequence joins TRBV28 and TRBJ2-5; no definite D call. V was trimmed by 2 bases and J by 4 bases, leaving 8 bases between them. Germline CDR1 MDHEN, CDR2 SYDVKM. The CDR3 extends over 13 amino acids. CDR3 region: CASSLGWGETQYF. The CDR3 DNA is TGTGCCAGCAGTTTAGGGTGGGGAGAGACCCAGTACTTC.

This chain joins TRBV27 and TRBJ2-1; 8 nucleotides line up with TRBD2. The V gene's germline CDR1 is MNHEY and CDR2 SMNVEV (reference sequence). The V gene end was trimmed by 3 bases and the J gene end by 5 bases; junction bases not matched to a gene: 6. The CDR3 covers 15 residues. The CDR3 coding sequence is TGTGCCAGCAGTTTGCTTAGCGGGATTAACAATGAGCAGTTCTTC. It encodes CASSLLSGINNEQFF.

The chain recombines TRBV4-1 with TRBJ1-2; 8 nucleotides agree with TRBD1. CDR1 and CDR2 (germline): MGHRA, YSYEKL. The V segment lost 2 bases and the J segment 4 bases; nucleotides outside the gene matches: 9. The CDR3 has 16 residues. The CDR3 sequence is CASSQPRDRLSYGYTF. The CDR3 DNA sequence: TGCGCCAGCAGCCAACCCCGGGACAGGCTTTCCTATGGCTACACCTTC.

The chain recombines TRBV10-3 with TRBJ2-7, with 8 bases lining up with TRBD1. This CDR3 spans 14 amino acids. The germline V gene has CDR1 ENHRY and CDR2 SYGVKD. The ends lost 3 bases at V and 2 bases at J; junction bases unmatched: 3. DNA for the CDR3: TGTGCCATCAGTGATTGGACAGGGCCCTACGAGCAGTACTTC. Its translation: CAISDWTGPYEQYF.